Included here is one T cell receptor (beta chain) sequence, with context. The antigen remains unidentified. The data derive from a study of CD8+CD57+ T cells in acquired aplastic anemia. The study profiled TCR beta VDJ and CDR3 using genomic DNA as template. TCRdb redid the calling of the reads with MiXCR, one entry per CDR3 protein. Counted here are about 240,000 distinct CDR3 sequences, around half occurring once; the ten biggest clones make up 6.5% to 8%. Findings and caveats of the study: A set of 25 to 30 CD8+ CDR3 sequences was shared between patients and controls, and these sequences appeared highly expressed in patients.

All sequencing subjects had displayed CD8+CD57+ cell expansion on flow cytometry. Material: sorted CD4+, CD8+, or CD8+CD57+ T cells (not recorded which) from PBMCs. The origin of this receptor is a human donor with aplastic anemia.

Here the CDR3 DNA reads TGTGCCAGCGGCTCAGCGGGAGGGGTAGATACGCAGTATTTT. Its translation is CASGSAGGVDTQYF. The chain recombines TRBV7-3 with TRBJ2-3; TRBD2 matches 10 bases. There are 14 residues in the CDR3. Germline values: CDR1 SGHTA, CDR2 FQGTGA. With V trimmed by 8 bases and J by 5 bases, 7 bases remained unmatched.